This T cell receptor (beta chain) comes out of a study of cytomegalovirus exposure and HLA in healthy donors. The study ran its PCR with 60 Vbeta and 13 Jbeta primers. Measured with immunoSEQ multiplex PCR; TCRdb has only the in-frame clones, and not every one. The table shows more than 100,000 clones, with approximately 66% occurring only once. Notes on this clone: No antigen is known for it.

The CDR3 runs 13 residues. V was clipped by 5 bases and J by 5 bases, with 12 bases between them. The germline V gene encodes CDR1 SGHTA and CDR2 FQGNSA. Overall study findings and caveats: Specific recognition of CMV antigens was confirmed in vitro for a few chains (all CMV-associated). Indistinguishable V segments, including TRBV6-2 and TRBV6-3, were excluded.

The chain carries TRBV7-2 and TRBJ1-2; maybe TRBD1 (6 bases). The clonotype was recovered from a woman in her 50s in good health and CMV-seronegative. The sample consisted of PBMCs. The CDR3 reads CASSPPGVYGYTF. The CDR3 nucleotides are TGTGCCAGCAGCCCCCCAGGGGTATATGGCTACACCTTC.